Sequencing of this T cell receptor beta chain was carried out in a study of blood T cell repertoires in COVID-19. Participants were aged about 18 to 100 years from about two dozen US areas. The study assigned cohorts using participant-reported clinical history. Cohort 3 recovery required two negative PCRs, clearance, or symptom resolution. As processed by the authors: Using reference gene primer amplification, nucleated cell counts were estimated. The repertoire was sequenced with immunoSEQ multiplex PCR; TCRdb's copy has only in-frame clones and lacks some. The DNA gave D and trimming, while V, J and clone size come from that table. The repertoire consists of about 380,000 clones, with approximately 90% occurring once and the leading ten covering 0.9% to 1.5%. From germline, CDR1 is SEHNR and CDR2 FQNEAQ (reference sequence). The CDR3 extends over 14 amino acids. V shed 1 base, J shed 7 bases, and the junction held 6 bases outside the gene matches.

This TCR came from a woman under 30 who had recovered from COVID-19. The chain employs TRBV7-9 and TRBJ1-2; TRBD1 matches at 7 bases. Sequenced: PBMCs or T cells enriched from blood (not recorded which). CDR3 in amino acids: CASSLGTGELGYTF. In DNA, the CDR3 is TGTGCCAGCAGCTTAGGTACAGGGGAGCTTGGCTACACCTTC.